The rows below give T cell receptor beta chains drawn from one sample of a study of regulatory T cells in long-lasting Graves disease. TCRdb recomputed calls from the multiplex PCR reads with MiXCR, one row per CDR3 protein. The profile shows 350,000 to 450,000 distinct CDR3 sequences, about 15% of them singletons. These same records also appear under a second study, on T cells in Graves' hyperthyroidism and ophthalmopathy.

Source: peripheral blood mononuclear cells (PBMCs), taken at new diagnosis, from a patient treated with antithyroid drugs. The receptor source for this set is a woman aged 25 to 39 with Graves disease. Each CDR3 is given with its conserved first and last residue. A D gene is named only where the DNA matches it firmly. A row's size may be missing; if present it is once, few, many or a size class.

CDR3 DNA,CDR3 protein,clone size,J gene,V gene,D gene
TGTGCCAGCAGCACGAAAGCTGGAAACACCATATATTTT,CASSTKAGNTIYF,many,TRBJ1-3,TRBV7-9,NA
TGTGCCAGCAGCTTAGCACAATCCGAGCAGTACTTC,CASSLAQSEQYF,many,TRBJ2-7,TRBV13,NA
TGCGCCAGCAGCTTGCTGCAGGGAGTTTACAATGAGCAGTTCTTC,CASSLLQGVYNEQFF,few,TRBJ2-1,TRBV5-1,NA
TGTGCCAGCACCGTTGACGGAAGAGCTAGCACAGATACGCAGTATTTT,CASTVDGRASTDTQYF,NA,TRBJ2-3,TRBV7-9,NA
TGTGCCAGCAGTGACTCGGGAAGGACAGATACGCAGTATTTT,CASSDSGRTDTQYF,NA,TRBJ2-3,TRBV2,NA
TGTGCCAGCAGCCCCCCGGGCCCTATGGGGTACAATGAGCAGTTCTTC,CASSPPGPMGYNEQFF,NA,TRBJ2-1,TRBV7-3,NA
TGTGCCAGCAGCTTGTACGTTTATGGGACTGAAGCTTTCTTT,CASSLYVYGTEAFF,many,TRBJ1-1,TRBV7-2,NA
TGCGCCAGCAGCTTGCTACCGGGGGGCGACGAGTGGGGTCAGCCCCAGCATTTT,CASSLLPGGDEWGQPQHF,NA,TRBJ1-5,TRBV5-1,NA
TGCGCCAGCAGCTTGAGAGCGGGAGAAGCCCACGAGCAGTACTTC,CASSLRAGEAHEQYF,NA,TRBJ2-7,TRBV5-1,TRBD2
TGTGCCAGCCAACCCGGGACAGTGTACAATGAGCAGTTCTTC,CASQPGTVYNEQFF,many,TRBJ2-1,TRBV12-3/TRBV12-4,TRBD1
TGTGCCAGCAGTTCACAGGGTTTGGTTGAAAAACTGTTTTTT,CASSSQGLVEKLFF,many,TRBJ1-4,TRBV27,NA
TGTGCCAGTAGAGGGCCGGTGAACACTGAAGCTTTCTTT,CASRGPVNTEAFF,NA,TRBJ1-1,TRBV19,NA
TGCGCCAGCAGCCAAGTCATAACTACGGAGAGCTCTGGAAACACCATATATTTT,CASSQVITTESSGNTIYF,NA,TRBJ1-3,TRBV4-1,NA
TGCAGTGCTAGTGAATTAGCGGGAGGGGCCGGGGAGCTGTTTTTT,CSASELAGGAGELFF,NA,TRBJ2-2,TRBV20-1,TRBD2
TGCGCCAGCAGCCAACTACACCAGAACACTGAAGCTTTCTTT,CASSQLHQNTEAFF,few,TRBJ1-1,TRBV4-1,NA
TGTGCCAGCAGCCCCCGACTAGCGGGATACAATGAGCAGTTCTTC,CASSPRLAGYNEQFF,many,TRBJ2-1,TRBV11-2,TRBD2
TGTGCCACCAGCAGAGATAGGGACACAAAACTAAACACCATATATTTT,CATSRDRDTKLNTIYF,NA,TRBJ1-3,TRBV15,NA
TGTGCCAGCAGTGATCGGCTTGGCTCTGGAAACACCATATATTTT,CASSDRLGSGNTIYF,NA,TRBJ1-3,TRBV2,NA
TGCAGTGCTAGAGATAGGCTAGTCTACAATGAGCAGTTCTTC,CSARDRLVYNEQFF,many,TRBJ2-1,TRBV20-1,NA
TGTGCCAGCAGTACCTGGACAGGGGGAGGTGAAAAACTGTTTTTT,CASSTWTGGGEKLFF,few,TRBJ1-4,TRBV6-1,TRBD1
TGCGCCAGCAGCTTGAGGTATAGCCAAGAGACCCAGTACTTC,CASSLRYSQETQYF,NA,TRBJ2-5,TRBV5-1,NA
TGCAGTGCCACCCAGGACTCTGGAAACACCATATATTTT,CSATQDSGNTIYF,NA,TRBJ1-3,TRBV20-1,NA
TGCGCCAGCAGCGCACTGGGGACAGACACTCCGAACACCGGGGAGCTGTTTTTT,CASSALGTDTPNTGELFF,few,TRBJ2-2,TRBV5-1,TRBD1
TGTGCCAGCAGTTACGCGGGAGGCACAGATACGCAGTATTTT,CASSYAGGTDTQYF,many,TRBJ2-3,TRBV6-2/TRBV6-3,TRBD2
TGCGCCAGCAGCTTGTCCAACATAGGGCGGGGGCTCTCCTACGAGCAGTACTTC,CASSLSNIGRGLSYEQYF,NA,TRBJ2-7,TRBV5-1,NA
TGTGCCAGCAGCACGGGGTACAATGAGCAGTTCTTC,CASSTGYNEQFF,many,TRBJ2-1,TRBV2,NA
TGTGCCATCACGTTTGGGGGAAACACCGGGGAGCTGTTTTTT,CAITFGGNTGELFF,NA,TRBJ2-2,TRBV10-3,NA
TGCAGTGCTAGAGGTAGCGGGAGGGCCCTACTCCACGAGCAGTACTTC,CSARGSGRALLHEQYF,many,TRBJ2-7,TRBV20-1,TRBD2
TGTGCCACCAGCAGAGGTCCCAGCCACACCCTAAACCAAGAGACCCAGTACTTC,CATSRGPSHTLNQETQYF,many,TRBJ2-5,TRBV15,NA
TGCAGTGTCGGGACTAGCGGGAATATTGAGCAGTTCTTC,CSVGTSGNIEQFF,many,TRBJ2-1,TRBV20-1,TRBD2
TGTGCCAGCAGTTCCGGCAGGGGAACCTACGAGCAGTACTTC,CASSSGRGTYEQYF,many,TRBJ2-7,TRBV27,NA
TGTGCCAGCAGTAGACTTGAAAAACTGTTTTTT,CASSRLEKLFF,NA,TRBJ1-4,TRBV25-1,NA
TGTGCCAGCTTCCTGAAGGGTACTAGCGGGGCACGCGGCGGGGAGCTGTTTTTT,CASFLKGTSGARGGELFF,many,TRBJ2-2,TRBV7-9,TRBD2
TGTGCCAGCAGTTTTCGACAGGGAGGGATCTCTGAAGCTTTCTTT,CASSFRQGGISEAFF,many,TRBJ1-1,TRBV12-3/TRBV12-4,TRBD1
TGTGCCAGCAGTCCCCCCCAAGCACCGGGGGAGCTGTTTTTT,CASSPPQAPGELFF,few,TRBJ2-2,TRBV6-1,NA
TGTGCCAGCAGCCCATGGACAGGGGGCAGTGAAAAACTGTTTTTT,CASSPWTGGSEKLFF,NA,TRBJ1-4,TRBV5-1,TRBD1
TGTGCCAGCCGCCGCAGGACTAGCGGGGGGACGGGGGCCAAAAACATTCAGTACTTC,CASRRRTSGGTGAKNIQYF,NA,TRBJ2-4,TRBV6-1,TRBD2
TGTGCCACCAGCAAGGGGACCGGGGAGCTGTTTTTT,CATSKGTGELFF,NA,TRBJ2-2,TRBV15,NA
TGTGCCAGCAGCTTAGAGGGCAGGGTGAACACTGAAGCTTTCTTT,CASSLEGRVNTEAFF,many,TRBJ1-1,TRBV11-2,NA
TGTGCCAGCAGCGCCCACGGGGGAAGAAGTGCGGAAGAGACCCAGTACTTC,CASSAHGGRSAEETQYF,few,TRBJ2-5,TRBV9,NA
TGTGCCAGCAGCCAAGAAGATCCCGCTTGGGAGGAAATGACTGAAGCTTTCTTT,CASSQEDPAWEEMTEAFF,NA,TRBJ1-1,TRBV7-9,NA
TGCAGTGCTAGAGATAACCAGGGATTCTACGAGCAGTACTTC,CSARDNQGFYEQYF,NA,TRBJ2-7,TRBV20-1,NA
TGTGCCAGCAGTTTAGGGGGTGGCGGGTCTGAGCAGTTCTTC,CASSLGGGGSEQFF,many,TRBJ2-1,TRBV12-3/TRBV12-4,NA
TGCAGCGTTGGCCCGGCTGACTCCTACAATGAGCAGTTCTTC,CSVGPADSYNEQFF,many,TRBJ2-1,TRBV29-1,NA
TGTGCCAGCAGTGAGGGGCAGCTTCAAAACTATGGCTACACCTTC,CASSEGQLQNYGYTF,many,TRBJ1-2,TRBV6-1,NA
TGTGCCAGCAGCGCTAGTGCGGGACTAGTTATCGACGAGCAGTACTTC,CASSASAGLVIDEQYF,many,TRBJ2-7,TRBV7-9,TRBD2
TGCAGCGGGGGGGAAGGGCCCAATGAGCAGTTCTTC,CSGGEGPNEQFF,NA,TRBJ2-1,TRBV29-1,NA
TGCGCCAGCAGCTTGGAACCCCTTTCCTACGAGCAGTACTTC,CASSLEPLSYEQYF,many,TRBJ2-7,TRBV5-1,NA
TGCGCCAGCAGCCCACAACAGTCTAACTATGGCTACACCTTC,CASSPQQSNYGYTF,few,TRBJ1-2,TRBV5-1,NA
TGTGCCTGGAATCCTAGCGGGAGCTACGAGCAGTACTTC,CAWNPSGSYEQYF,NA,TRBJ2-7,TRBV30,TRBD2
TGTGCCAGTAGTAATACTAGAGCAGGTACGCAGTATTTT,CASSNTRAGTQYF,NA,TRBJ2-3,TRBV19,NA
TGTGCCTGGACCCAGGGAGTCGGGGGTAATCAGCCCCAGCATTTT,CAWTQGVGGNQPQHF,many,TRBJ1-5,TRBV30,NA
TGTGCCAGCAGCGTAGCGGGACACCCTACATACGAGCAGTACTTC,CASSVAGHPTYEQYF,NA,TRBJ2-7,TRBV9,NA
TGTGCCAGCAGCTTAACAGGGGGCCACGATGAAGCTTTCTTT,CASSLTGGHDEAFF,NA,TRBJ1-1,TRBV7-3,TRBD1
TGCAGCGTTGCCGGGACAGCCCTCACCGGGGAGCTGTTTTTT,CSVAGTALTGELFF,many,TRBJ2-2,TRBV29-1,TRBD1
TGCAGCGTTCTCAGGGGTCCGAACACCGGGGAGCTGTTTTTT,CSVLRGPNTGELFF,many,TRBJ2-2,TRBV29-1,NA